These 29 T cell receptor beta chains were all obtained from the same sample, sequenced in a study of T cell repertoires in ileal Crohn's disease. Profiled with immunoSEQ multiplex PCR; TCRdb holds only in-frame clones, not every one. This sample has around 15,000 clones; roughly 80% occur once, and the top ten carry approximately 15%. Noted time point: inflamed ileum from the surgical specimen. Sequencing was carried out using ileal tissue. These receptors were taken from an adult with Crohn's disease.

This clone came up a few times. The chain links TRBV27 to TRBJ2-5; D ambiguous. The ends were cut back, 8 bases at V and 3 bases at J, with 13 bases in the middle. Germline CDR1 reads MNHEY; CDR2 reads SMNVEV (reference sequence). The CDR3 extends over 13 amino acids. The CDR3 loop reads CASLDPQKETQYF. The DNA of the CDR3 is TGTGCCAGCCTTGATCCTCAGAAAGAGACCCAGTACTTC.

This sequence joins TRBV5-8 and TRBJ1-3; D is perhaps TRBD1 (6 bases). Between the trimmed V and J ends, which lost 4 bases and 1 base, there was a span of 18 bases. The germline gives CDR1 SGHTS, CDR2 YDEGEE. The CDR3 extends over 17 amino acids. CDR3 bases: TGTGCCAGCAGCCGTTTCCTTGGCAGGGGATCTGGAAACACCATATATTTT. As protein: CASSRFLGRGSGNTIYF.

This chain links TRBV20-1 with TRBJ2-7; TRBD1 matches 7 bases. With V trimmed by 1 base and J by 8 bases, 2 bases remained unmatched. CDR1 DFQATT and CDR2 SNEGSKA come from the germline V gene (reference sequence). CDR3 size: 11 residues. CDR3 sequence (DNA): TGCAGTGCTAGAGTAAGGGGGCAGCAGTACTTC. Protein product: CSARVRGQQYF.

The rearrangement links TRBV7-9 to TRBJ2-6, with 7 bases fitting TRBD2. Germline-derived CDR1 and CDR2 are SEHNR and FQNEAQ (reference sequence). The CDR3 sequence is 17 residues long. V lost 5 bases, J lost 2 bases, and 9 bases stayed unmatched. CDR3 coding DNA: TGTGCCAGCAGCCGCCCAGCGGGGACCCCTGGGGCCAACGTCCTGACTTTC. Translation: CASSRPAGTPGANVLTF.

This clone was seen more than once but under ten times. This chain links TRBV7-9 with TRBJ2-7; D might be TRBD1 or TRBD2, each matching 6 bases. V was clipped by 1 base and J by 0 bases, with 10 bases between them. The CDR3 spans 15 residues. Germline V gene data show CDR1 as SEHNR and CDR2 as FQNEAQ (reference sequence). The CDR3 reads CASSLGGANSYEQYF. In DNA, the CDR3 is TGTGCCAGCAGCTTAGGGGGGGCCAACTCCTACGAGCAGTACTTC.

This clone qualifies as medium-sized (0.01 to 0.1%). The chain recombines TRBV12-5 with TRBJ1-3; D is undetermined. V lost 4 bases and J lost 1, with 11 bases in between. The CDR3 contains 15 residues. Germline lookup yields CDR1 LGHNT and CDR2 FRNRAP. DNA for the CDR3: TGTGCTAGTGGTTCTGGTGTTCAGTCTGGAAACACCATATATTTT. Encoded protein: CASGSGVQSGNTIYF.

The chain employs TRBV21-1 and TRBJ1-5; the table's D call TRBD1 went unverified against the DNA. TRBV21-1 is recorded as a pseudogene. The length of the CDR3 is 22 residues. The CDR3 bases are TGTGCCAGCAGCAAAAGGGTGGAAAAAGGGGGACAGATTCTTTATAGCAATCAGCCCCAGCATTTT. It is translated as CASSKRVEKGGQILYSNQPQHF.

J is TRBJ1-1 and V is TRBV18, with D unclear. Trimming left V 4 bases short and J 1 base short, with 10 bases between. CDR1 is KGHSH, CDR2 LQKENI, per germline. The CDR3 length is 14 residues. In DNA form, the CDR3 reads TGTGCCAGCTCACGGGCCGGCCCGAACACTGAAGCTTTCTTT. It translates to CASSRAGPNTEAFF.

V is TRBV6-1 and J is TRBJ2-5; 8 bases line up with TRBD1. The length of the CDR3 is 18 residues. Germline V gene lookup returns CDR1 MNHNS and CDR2 SASEGT. With 1 base clipped from V and 5 bases from J, the junction kept 15 bases outside the gene matches. CDR3 protein: CASSEDHGDRRVPETQYF. DNA for the CDR3: TGTGCCAGCAGTGAAGATCATGGGGACAGGCGTGTTCCGGAGACCCAGTACTTC.

V usage is TRBV5-4 and J usage is TRBJ1-4, with TRBD1 as a possible D gene (6 bases). Germline V gives CDR1 SGHNT, CDR2 YYREEE (reference sequence). There are 14 residues in the CDR3. Trimming left V 3 bases short and J 8 bases short, with 14 bases between. CDR3 sequence: CASSSGTRLEKLFF. Written as DNA, the CDR3 is TGTGCCAGCAGCTCCGGGACAAGGCTCGAAAAACTGTTTTTT.

V usage is TRBV5-6 and J usage is TRBJ1-4; 12 bases line up with TRBD1. After removal of 2 bases from V and 1 base from J, the junction contained 6 bases not matched to a gene. Germline V gene data show CDR1 as SGHDT and CDR2 as YYEEEE. The CDR3 length is 18 residues. The CDR3, as DNA: TGTGCCAGCAGCTTTCCGGGACAGGGGGCAAGAACTAATGAAAAACTGTTTTTT. Translation: CASSFPGQGARTNEKLFF.

The CDR3 DNA reads as TGTGCCAGCAGTGGGACAAGTAATTCACCCCTCCACTTT. It specifies CASSGTSNSPLHF. The V gene is TRBV7-3, the J gene TRBJ1-6; D perhaps matches TRBD1 (6 bases). With 6 bases removed from V and 6 bases from J, the gap between germline ends came to 9 bases. The CDR3 has 13 amino acids. The germline gives CDR1 SGHTA, CDR2 FQGTGA. Based on the CDR3 plus reference TRBV7-3 and TRBJ1-6, the full variable domain is GAGVSQTPSNKVTEKGKYVELRCDPISGHTALYWYRQSLGQGPEFLIYFQGTGAADDSGLPNDRFFAVRPEGSVSTLKIQRTERGDSAVYLCASSGTSNSPLHFGNGTRLTVT.

The chain recombines TRBV7-9 with TRBJ2-3; no clear D. This CDR3 has 13 amino acids. The germline gives CDR1 SEHNR, CDR2 FQNEAQ (reference sequence). V lost 5 bases and J lost 4, with 10 bases in between. CDR3 in amino acids: CASSPGWADTQYF. The CDR3, as DNA: TGTGCCAGCAGCCCCGGGTGGGCAGATACGCAGTATTTT.

CDR3 DNA sequence: TGTGCCAGCAGTGAAAGGGCGGGAACACCAGATACGCAGTATTTT. It specifies CASSERAGTPDTQYF. The gene calls are TRBV6-1 and TRBJ2-3; possible D gene TRBD2, 6 bases. CDR1 is MNHNS, CDR2 SASEGT, per germline. The V gene lost 2 bases and the J gene lost 4 bases, with 13 bases spanning the gap. The CDR3 loop spans 15 amino acids.

The rearrangement uses TRBV30 and TRBJ2-1; tentative D call: TRBD1 (6 bases). Germline V CDR1 and CDR2: GTSNPN, SVGIG (reference sequence). The CDR3 consists of 12 residues. The germline V and J ends were trimmed by 8 bases and 4 bases, with 12 bases remaining between them. CDR3 DNA: TGTGCCAGAGGTAGGGGGTACAATGAGCAGTTCTTC. This gives the protein CARGRGYNEQFF.

DNA for the CDR3: TGCGCCAGCAGCCAAGATAACAGGGGGCCTAATAGGTACACCTTC. Translation: CASSQDNRGPNRYTF. The chain couples TRBV4-1 to TRBJ1-2; TRBD1 aligns across 9 bases. This CDR3 comprises 15 residues. Looked up from germline, CDR1 is MGHRA and CDR2 is YSYEKL. The junction had 10 bases not matched to a gene; V was cut back by 0 bases and J by 11 bases.

V and J are TRBV30 and TRBJ1-3; TRBD1 is a possible D gene (6 bases). The germline V and J ends were trimmed by 2 bases and 0 bases, with 11 bases remaining between them. The CDR3 is 15 residues long. In germline, CDR1 is GTSNPN, CDR2 SVGIG (reference sequence). The CDR3 region is CAWSLTGSSGNTIYF. The CDR3 region has the DNA TGTGCCTGGAGTCTTACAGGGAGCTCTGGAAACACCATATATTTT.

Only a few counts were recorded for this clone. The rearrangement links TRBV6-4 to TRBJ1-6; D not certain. From germline, CDR1 is MRHNA and CDR2 SNTAGT. The CDR3 runs 13 residues. The V and J ends lost 5 bases and 5 bases respectively, with 7 bases between them. CDR3 sequence (DNA): TGTGCCAGCAGTAAAACAGATAATTCACCCCTCCACTTT. It codes for CASSKTDNSPLHF.

The rearrangement joins TRBV6-6 to TRBJ1-2, with D maybe TRBD1 (6 bases). Germline V lookup: CDR1 MNHNY, CDR2 SVGAGI (reference sequence). With 8 bases removed from V and 7 bases from J, the gap between germline ends came to 14 bases. This CDR3 comprises 12 residues. In nucleotides, the CDR3 is TGTGCCAGCCGGGGGCCGGAAAGTGGCTACACCTTC. Amino acid sequence: CASRGPESGYTF.

This sequence joins TRBV5-1 and TRBJ1-6; D gene ambiguous. The length of the CDR3 is 13 residues. The V end lost 2 bases, the J end lost 12 bases, and 12 bases lay between the germline ends. Germline values: CDR1 SGHRS, CDR2 YFSETQ. This CDR3 reads CASSFNAGEPLHF. The CDR3 nucleotides read TGCGCCAGCAGCTTTAACGCCGGGGAACCCCTCCACTTT.

This clone is deemed medium-sized. The chain couples TRBV7-6 to TRBJ1-4; 7 nucleotides line up with TRBD1. V was clipped by 5 bases and J by 6 bases; unmatched bases: 6. CDR1 and CDR2 from the germline V gene are SGHVS and FNYEAQ. CDR3 length equals 14 residues. The CDR3 DNA sequence: TGTGCCAGCAGCACAGGGGATGCCGATGAAAAACTGTTTTTT. Amino acids: CASSTGDADEKLFF.

This clone showed up just a few times. The J gene is TRBJ2-1, the V gene TRBV5-1; D is possibly TRBD1 or TRBD2 (5 bases each). This CDR3 region has 14 residues. Between the trimmed V and J ends, which lost 3 bases and 8 bases, there was a span of 15 bases. The germline V gene has CDR1 SGHRS and CDR2 YFSETQ. CDR3 nucleotides: TGCGCCAGCAGCTCGGCCAGGGACCCTCATGAGCAGTTCTTC. This gives the protein CASSSARDPHEQFF.

CDR3 residues: CVRSLALAYRVGELFF. CDR3 nucleotide sequence: TGTGTCAGAAGCTTAGCGCTGGCATATCGGGTCGGGGAGCTGTTTTTT. This rearrangement joins TRBV7-5 to TRBJ2-2; TRBD2 reflects the table's D call only, with no check against the DNA. TRBV7-5 is a documented pseudogene. The CDR3 consists of 16 residues.

In this sample, this clone turned up a few times. The chain links TRBV30 to TRBJ1-1, with D possibly TRBD1 on 5 matching bases. Germline loops: CDR1 GTSNPN, CDR2 SVGIG (reference sequence). The CDR3 is 14 residues long. Trimming took 1 base from V and 1 from J, leaving 10 bases between them. This CDR3 reads CAWSARGRNTEAFF. CDR3 in DNA: TGTGCCTGGAGTGCTAGGGGCCGGAACACTGAAGCTTTCTTT. Combining the CDR3 with reference TRBV30 and TRBJ1-1 gives the whole variable domain SQTIHQWPATLVQPVGSPLSLECTVEGTSNPNLYWYRQAAGRGLQLLFYSVGIGQISSEVPQNLSASRPQDRQFILSSKKLLLSDSGFYLCAWSARGRNTEAFFGQGTRLTVV.

In nucleotides, the CDR3 is TGTGCCTGGAGTGTACTGTTCAGCTATGGCTACACCTTC. Amino acid sequence: CAWSVLFSYGYTF. The chain joins TRBV30 to TRBJ1-2; no clear D gene. Germline-derived CDR1 and CDR2 are GTSNPN and SVGIG (reference sequence). V lost 0 bases and J lost 4, with 9 bases in between. This CDR3 has 13 amino acids.

The table lists this clone with a few counts. This specimen includes other DNA sequences encoding the same CDR3. This chain uses TRBV11-2 with TRBJ2-1, with D possibly being TRBD1 (5 bases). The CDR3 totals 15 residues. Trimming removed 3 bases from V and 2 bases from J, with 11 bases in between. Per germline, CDR1 SGHAT and CDR2 FQNNGV. CDR3 region: CASSFERGAYNEQFF. The CDR3 DNA follows: TGTGCCAGCAGCTTCGAAAGGGGCGCCTACAATGAGCAGTTCTTC.

V is TRBV7-9 and J is TRBJ2-7, with 10 bases that match TRBD2. The CDR3 runs to 15 residues. V shed 5 bases, J shed 2 bases, and the junction held 6 bases outside the gene matches. Germline CDR1 and CDR2: SEHNR and FQNEAQ (reference sequence). The CDR3 protein is CASSPSGTSAYEQYF. The CDR3 bases are TGTGCCAGCAGCCCAAGTGGGACTAGCGCCTACGAGCAGTACTTC.

The V gene is TRBV28, the J gene TRBJ2-1; TRBD2 might be the D (6 bases). The germline CDR1 and CDR2 sequences are MDHEN and SYDVKM. V was pared by 5 bases and J by 3 bases, with 11 bases between. This CDR3 spans 14 amino acids. The CDR3 sequence: CASSLRDFYNEQFF. The CDR3 DNA sequence: TGTGCCAGCAGTCTCCGGGACTTCTACAATGAGCAGTTCTTC.

The chain has TRBV6-5 and TRBJ2-1, with unresolved D. The germline gives CDR1 MNHEY, CDR2 SVGAGI. The CDR3 spans 8 residues. This CDR3 reads CTYNEQFF. CDR3 sequence (DNA): TGTACCTACAATGAGCAGTTCTTC.